The 10 T cell receptor beta chains below were found in one sample sequenced in a study of blood T cells in healthy people across ages. Alongside a J-beta primer mix, a sample-barcoded 5' primer served in a second PCR lasting roughly 6 to 12 cycles. TCRdb re-analysed the 5' RACE reads in MiXCR, keeping a single row per CDR3 protein. The data show roughly 790,000 distinct CDR3 sequences, roughly 44% seen once. Sequenced: blood. The origin of the receptors is a woman in her fifties or sixties in good health.

Comment on this clonotype: Given a much more abundant clone one base away, this may be a read error. The chain employs TRBV3-1 and TRBJ2-5, with unresolved D. The CDR3 is 15 residues long. Trimming pared 1 base from V and 5 bases from J, leaving 14 bases between. Germline CDR1 reads LGHDT; CDR2 reads YNNKEL (reference sequence). CDR3 region: CASSQAYREQETQYF. The CDR3 DNA follows: TGTGCCAGCAGCCAAGCGTACCGTGAGCAGGAGACCCAGTACTTC.

The chain combines TRBV20-1 with TRBJ1-1; maybe TRBD1 (6 bases). From germline, CDR1 is DFQATT and CDR2 SNEGSKA (reference sequence). CDR3 length equals 13 residues. The germline V and J ends were trimmed by 5 bases and 0 bases, with 10 bases remaining between them. The CDR3 sequence is CSAGRTVNTEAFF. The DNA for the CDR3 is TGCAGTGCTGGGAGGACAGTGAACACTGAAGCTTTCTTT.

This clonotype was picked up a small number of times. This rearrangement joins TRBV27 to TRBJ2-3; TRBD2 matches at 10 bases. With 4 bases clipped from V and 4 bases from J, the junction kept 5 bases outside the gene matches. This CDR3 spans 15 amino acids. CDR1 and CDR2 (germline): MNHEY, SMNVEV (reference sequence). CDR3 coding DNA: TGTGCCAGCAGTTCGAAGCGGGAGGGCCCAGATACGCAGTATTTT. It is translated as CASSSKREGPDTQYF.

CDR3 loop: CASSSQDNEQFF. The CDR3 coding sequence is TGTGCCAGCAGTTCTCAGGACAATGAGCAGTTCTTC. The chain recombines TRBV6-2 or TRBV6-3 with TRBJ2-1; D is ambiguous. CDR3 length: 12 amino acids. In germline, CDR1 is MNHEY, CDR2 SVGEGT. The V end was cut by 4 bases, the J end by 5 bases, with 6 bases between.

This clonotype was picked up a small number of times. The chain employs TRBV6-2 or TRBV6-3 and TRBJ2-5; D gene unclear. Looked up from germline, CDR1 is MNHEY and CDR2 is SVGEGT. Between the trimmed V and J ends, which lost 7 bases and 4 bases, there was a span of 7 bases. The length of the CDR3 is 11 residues. This CDR3 is CASKAPETQYF. The CDR3 region has the DNA TGTGCCAGCAAAGCGCCAGAGACCCAGTACTTC.

The sample holds one count of this clonotype. The rearrangement joins TRBV20-1 to TRBJ2-3, with a possible D match to TRBD1 (5 bases). The germline V gene encodes CDR1 DFQATT and CDR2 SNEGSKA (reference sequence). The CDR3 runs 13 residues. V shed 7 bases and J shed 6 bases, with 17 bases lying between them. The CDR3 loop reads CSVHLGPRDTQYF. The CDR3 DNA reads as TGCAGTGTTCACTTGGGGCCCCGGGATACGCAGTATTTT.

There are a few counts of this clonotype. This chain joins TRBV3-1 and TRBJ1-2, with D perhaps matching TRBD1 (6 bases). There are 12 residues in the CDR3. V dropped 5 bases and J dropped 8 bases, with 12 bases sitting between them. Looked up from germline, CDR1 is LGHDT and CDR2 is YNNKEL (reference sequence). In DNA, the CDR3 is TGTGCCAGCAGCGGGGACACCCCCGGCTACACCTTC. It specifies CASSGDTPGYTF.

Only a few counts were recorded for this clonotype. This CDR3 is CASSVALGTGTSPRFYNEQYF. CDR3 bases: TGTGCCAGCAGCGTAGCTCTAGGGACAGGGACCTCTCCACGTTTCTACAATGAGCAGTACTTC. The V gene is TRBV9, the J gene TRBJ2-1; TRBD1 matches at 9 bases. The DNA end favors TRBJ2-7, so the J call may be wrong. CDR3 size: 21 residues. From germline, CDR1 is SGDLS and CDR2 YYNGEE.

This rearrangement joins TRBV5-1 to TRBJ1-2, with 8 bases aligning to TRBD1. V was clipped by 5 bases and J by 4 bases; unmatched bases: 4. Looked up from germline, CDR1 is SGHRS and CDR2 is YFSETQ. This CDR3 region has 13 residues. The CDR3 coding sequence is TGCGCCAGCAGGGACAGGGCAGGCTATGGCTACACCTTC. This codes for CASRDRAGYGYTF.

This clonotype was seen only a few times. V and J are TRBV20-1 and TRBJ2-5, with TRBD2 identical over 13 bases. Trimming removed 0 bases from V and 2 bases from J; junction bases left unmatched: 12. This CDR3 has 19 amino acids. Germline loops: CDR1 DFQATT, CDR2 SNEGSKA (reference sequence). The CDR3 nucleotides read TGCAGTGCTAGAGATACCCTCGGGACTAGCGGGAAGGGACAAGAGACCCAGTACTTC. Translation: CSARDTLGTSGKGQETQYF.